This T cell receptor beta chain was recovered during a study of T cell clusters in autoimmune cytopenias. Study-level findings and limits: TRB repertoire shifts in secondary cytopenia and chronic lymphocytic leukemia mostly reflected lymphoma, not autoimmunity. Primary autoimmune cytopenia patients seemingly lacked the physiological T cell clusters found in healthy donors. Compared with active autoimmune hepatitis patients, healthy donors showed almost three-fold more exclusive TRB clusters.

Concerning this clonotype: The antigen is not known.

TRB was amplified from roughly 0.25 ug of peripheral blood genomic DNA per sample. CDR1 is MNHEY, CDR2 SVGAGI, per germline. This CDR3 contains 17 residues. TRB rearrangements were amplified by touch-down multiplex PCR with mixed TRB-A/B primers. TCRdb re-called the multiplex PCR reads; every CDR3 protein appears as one record, without DNA. Its table records about 500 distinct CDR3 sequences. The source material was peripheral blood. This receptor was taken from a human donor with an autoimmune cytopenia or autoimmune hepatitis (not recorded which). The J gene is TRBJ2-1, the V gene TRBV6-5; the TCRdb call, TRBD2, lacks DNA for checking. The CDR3 reads CASSDGTSGAIYNEQFF.